One sample yielded the 30 T cell receptor beta chains listed below, sequenced in a study of blood T cell repertoires in COVID-19. The assay was immunoSEQ multiplex PCR, and TCRdb's table has in-frame clones only and misses some. The sample records 270,000 or so clones, less than 85% being singletons. Source material: peripheral blood. These receptors all stem from a woman aged 18-30 years with acute or convalescent COVID-19.

J is TRBJ1-1 and V is TRBV11-3, with D possibly TRBD1 on 5 matching bases. Germline CDR1 SGHNT, CDR2 YENEEA. V was shortened by 2 bases and J by 5 bases, with 12 bases between the two germline ends. The CDR3 extends over 14 amino acids. The DNA of the CDR3 is TGTGCCAGCAGCTTAAGGGGTGGAAGTACTGAAGCTTTCTTT. This translates into CASSLRGGSTEAFF.

V and J are TRBV7-2 and TRBJ2-5; possible D gene TRBD1, 5 bases. The CDR3 spans 13 residues. From germline, CDR1 is SGHTA and CDR2 FQGNSA. V dropped 2 bases and J dropped 5 bases, with 9 bases sitting between them. CDR3 in DNA: TGTGCCAGCAGCTTACAGGGATGGGAGACCCAGTACTTC. This codes for CASSLQGWETQYF.

This rearrangement joins TRBV5-6 to TRBJ1-2, with no clear D. Germline CDR1 SGHDT, CDR2 YYEEEE. This CDR3 has 17 residues. V was clipped by 1 base and J by 0 bases, with 16 bases between them. CDR3 sequence (DNA): TGTGCCAGCAGCTTGACCCACGGCTACAGAGCTAACTATGGCTACACCTTC. It encodes CASSLTHGYRANYGYTF.

This chain uses TRBV6-8 with TRBJ2-5; TRBD2 matches at 8 bases. The germline CDR1 and CDR2 sequences are MNHGY and SAAAGT. The V and J ends lost 6 bases and 4 bases, in that order; junction bases with no gene match: 10. The CDR3 has 15 residues. The CDR3 region has the DNA TGTGCCAGCAGGGAAGCGGGAGAAGGAGTAGAGACCCAGTACTTC. Translated, it gives CASREAGEGVETQYF.

Here the CDR3 DNA reads TGTGCCAGTACCGTGGACAGGCGAGCAAACTATGGCTACACCTTC. Translating it yields CASTVDRRANYGYTF. J is TRBJ1-2 and V is TRBV19; 7 bases fit TRBD1. V shed 7 bases and J 2 bases; nucleotides not matched to a gene: 10. Looked up from germline, CDR1 is LNHDA and CDR2 is SQIVND (reference sequence). The CDR3 extends over 15 amino acids.

This clone was detected ten times or more. The genes are TRBV10-2 and TRBJ2-1, with 7 bases fitting TRBD2. V shed 0 bases, J shed 6 bases, and the junction held 11 bases outside the gene matches. The CDR3 has 17 residues. In germline, CDR1 is WSHSY, CDR2 SAAADI. The CDR3 loop reads CASSESQWEGLGNEQFF. The CDR3 nucleotides read TGCGCCAGCAGTGAGTCGCAGTGGGAGGGCCTAGGCAATGAGCAGTTCTTC.

This chain joins TRBV6-5 and TRBJ1-4; D is possibly TRBD1 (5 bases). Germline CDR1 and CDR2: MNHEY and SVGAGI. The CDR3 has 14 amino acids. Trimming left V 8 bases short and J 8 bases short, with 18 bases between. As DNA, the CDR3 is TGTGCCAGCCGACAGTTCCCAACGGAGGAAAAACTGTTTTTT. Protein: CASRQFPTEEKLFF.

This chain connects TRBV5-1 to TRBJ1-4, with TRBD1 identical over 8 bases. Trimming at V came to 0 bases and at J to 8 bases, leaving 3 bases not matched to a gene. This CDR3 is built from 14 residues. Germline-derived CDR1 and CDR2 are SGHRS and YFSETQ. The chain's CDR3 is CASSLGQGWEKLFF. CDR3 DNA sequence: TGCGCCAGCAGCTTGGGACAGGGGTGGGAAAAACTGTTTTTT.

The rearrangement joins TRBV21-1 to TRBJ1-1; no DNA check was done on the table's D call, TRBD1. TRBV21-1 is a pseudogene segment. The CDR3 extends over 16 amino acids. The CDR3: CASSRAGASLNTEAFF. CDR3 coding DNA: TGTGCCAGCAGCAGGGCAGGGGCTTCTCTGAACACTGAAGCTTTCTTT.

The rearrangement joins TRBV7-2 to TRBJ2-3, with 7 bases lining up with TRBD2. The trim removed 1 base at V and 3 bases at J, leaving 4 bases unmatched. This CDR3 region has 15 residues. The germline V gene encodes CDR1 SGHTA and CDR2 FQGNSA. The CDR3 here is CASSLGGRATDTQYF. The CDR3, as DNA: TGTGCCAGCAGCTTAGGTGGGAGGGCGACAGATACGCAGTATTTT.

A few counts support this clone. This chain connects TRBV9 to TRBJ2-1, with 7 positions matching TRBD2. CDR3 length: 12 amino acids. Trimming at V came to 4 bases and at J to 9 bases, leaving 4 bases not matched to a gene. In germline, CDR1 is SGDLS, CDR2 YYNGEE. Here the CDR3 reads CASSNREVEQFF. In DNA form, the CDR3 reads TGTGCCAGCAGCAATCGGGAGGTTGAGCAGTTCTTC.

The gene calls are TRBV6-4 and TRBJ2-3; 7 nucleotides line up with TRBD2. The V gene's germline CDR1 is MRHNA and CDR2 SNTAGT. Germline trimming cut 3 bases from V and 5 bases from J; bases unmatched to any gene: 8. The CDR3 consists of 15 residues. CDR3 residues: CASSERAGEGDTQYF. CDR3 nucleotide sequence: TGTGCCAGCAGTGAAAGGGCGGGAGAGGGAGATACGCAGTATTTT.

The gene calls are TRBV7-8 and TRBJ1-5; weak D call: TRBD1 (6 bases). The CDR3 runs to 13 residues. Looked up from germline, CDR1 is SGHVS and CDR2 is FQNEAQ. Trimming stripped 3 bases from V and 4 bases from J, with 7 bases between. The CDR3 reads CASSFTGNQPQHF. The CDR3, as DNA: TGTGCCAGCAGCTTCACAGGGAATCAGCCCCAGCATTTT.

The chain recombines TRBV30 with TRBJ1-5; no firm D call. CDR3 size: 15 residues. V dropped 2 bases and J dropped 2 bases, with 13 bases sitting between them. The germline V gene has CDR1 GTSNPN and CDR2 SVGIG (reference sequence). CDR3 nucleotides: TGTGCCTGGAGTCGCGGGGATTCGGGCAATCAGCCCCAGCATTTT. This gives the protein CAWSRGDSGNQPQHF.

The V and J genes are TRBV19 and TRBJ1-1; D is perhaps TRBD1 (5 bases). V was pared by 5 bases and J by 10 bases, with 20 bases between. This CDR3 region has 14 residues. Germline values: CDR1 LNHDA, CDR2 SQIVND (reference sequence). CDR3 nucleotide sequence: TGTGCCAGTAGTCTCCCCGTTGGAGGGAGGGGAGCTTTCTTT. Translating gives CASSLPVGGRGAFF.

V usage is TRBV6-2 or TRBV6-3 and J usage is TRBJ2-7; D gene uncertain. Trimming removed 7 bases at V and 0 bases at J, with 10 bases between. Germline loops: CDR1 MNHEY, CDR2 SVGEGT. The CDR3 spans 13 residues. In nucleotides, the CDR3 is TGTGCCAGCACCCCCCACTCCTCCTACGAGCAGTACTTC. Its translation is CASTPHSSYEQYF.

This clone was detected only once. The rearrangement joins TRBV6-5 to TRBJ1-4; D not resolved. CDR3 length equals 14 residues. V lost 6 bases to trimming and J lost 2 bases, with 10 bases between them. Germline loops: CDR1 MNHEY, CDR2 SVGAGI. The CDR3 bases are TGTGCCAGCAGCACGGAGGTGACTAATGAAAAACTGTTTTTT. Encoded protein: CASSTEVTNEKLFF.

The chain links TRBV7-3 to TRBJ2-3; tentative D call: TRBD1 (5 bases). Germline V gene lookup returns CDR1 SGHTA and CDR2 FQGTGA. V was clipped by 5 bases and J by 6 bases, with 21 bases between them. This CDR3 is built from 16 residues. This CDR3 reads CASSPRPPGSGDTQYF. As DNA, the CDR3 is TGTGCCAGCAGCCCCCGTCCCCCAGGGTCCGGGGATACGCAGTATTTT. Full variable domain (rest looked up from reference TRBV7-3 and TRBJ2-3): GAGVSQTPSNKVTEKGKYVELRCDPISGHTALYWYRQSLGQGPEFLIYFQGTGAADDSGLPNDRFFAVRPEGSVSTLKIQRTERGDSAVYLCASSPRPPGSGDTQYFGPGTRLTVL.

The chain couples TRBV18 to TRBJ1-2, with D uncertain. Trimming removed 3 bases at V and 3 bases at J, with 14 bases between. CDR3 length equals 15 residues. Germline V gene sequence: CDR1 KGHSH, CDR2 LQKENI. CDR3 DNA sequence: TGTGCCAGCTCACCGGTGGCCCAGGTTGACTATGGCTACACCTTC. This sequence encodes CASSPVAQVDYGYTF. The full variable domain, its missing parts supplied by reference TRBV18 and TRBJ1-2, is NAGVMQNPRHLVRRRGQEARLRCSPMKGHSHVYWYRQLPEEGLKFMVYLQKENIIDESGMPKERFSAEFPKEGPSILRIQQVVRGDSAAYFCASSPVAQVDYGYTFGSGTRLTVV.

The gene calls are TRBV6-5 and TRBJ1-2; D unresolved. The CDR3 totals 14 residues. CDR1 and CDR2 from the germline V gene are MNHEY and SVGAGI. V was pared by 2 bases and J by 8 bases, with 15 bases between. In DNA form, the CDR3 reads TGTGCCAGCAGTTACGACATTCGGAGAGGGGGCTACACCTTC. This codes for CASSYDIRRGGYTF.

The rearrangement joins TRBV9 to TRBJ2-2, with TRBD1 matching over 9 bases. Trimming removed 0 bases from V and 1 base from J; junction bases left unmatched: 4. The CDR3 totals 17 residues. The germline CDR1 and CDR2 sequences are SGDLS and YYNGEE. The CDR3 DNA sequence: TGTGCCAGCAGCGTAGGACGACAGGGGGTGAACACCGGGGAGCTGTTTTTT. Encoded protein: CASSVGRQGVNTGELFF.

This clone was observed a few times. This chain connects TRBV19 to TRBJ2-7; D is ambiguous. Germline CDR1 is LNHDA and CDR2 is SQIVND (reference sequence). This CDR3 region has 14 residues. Trimming shortened V by 0 bases and J by 1 base, and 7 bases separated the two germline ends. The DNA of the CDR3 is TGTGCCAGTAGTATAGACCCTGTTTCCTACGAGCAGTACTTC. This sequence encodes CASSIDPVSYEQYF.

The chain links TRBV3-1 (or the pseudogene TRBV3-2) to TRBJ2-7; 7 nucleotides line up with TRBD2. Per the germline V gene, CDR1 is LGHDT and CDR2 is YNNKEL (reference sequence). The J segment lost 3 bases and the V segment lost 1 base, leaving 3 bases of the junction unmatched. CDR3 length: 14 amino acids. For the CDR3, the DNA is TGTGCCAGCAGCCAAGGGACTAGTAACTACGAGCAGTACTTC. Residues: CASSQGTSNYEQYF.

CDR3 sequence: CASRSQGAIPGELFF. CDR3 DNA: TGTGCCAGCAGGTCACAGGGGGCTATCCCCGGGGAGCTGTTTTTT. The chain uses TRBV27 and TRBJ2-2, with 9 bases matching TRBD1. Germline assignment: CDR1 MNHEY and CDR2 SMNVEV (reference sequence). CDR3 length equals 15 residues. Germline trimming cut 6 bases from V and 6 bases from J; bases unmatched to any gene: 8.

The chain combines TRBV2 with TRBJ2-7, with 7 positions matching TRBD2. The junction had 8 bases not matched to a gene; V was cut back by 7 bases and J by 5 bases. The CDR3 covers 13 residues. The V gene's germline CDR1 is SNHLY and CDR2 FYNNEI. CDR3 residues: CASTGLVSHEQYF. CDR3 nucleotide sequence: TGTGCCAGCACCGGACTAGTTTCCCACGAGCAGTACTTC.

V gene TRBV11-2 combines with J gene TRBJ2-7; perhaps TRBD1 as D (6 bases). The CDR3 extends over 14 amino acids. CDR1 and CDR2 from the germline V gene are SGHAT and FQNNGV. V shed 2 bases and J shed 2 bases, with 10 bases lying between them. The DNA for the CDR3 is TGTGCCAGCAGCTTATCGGACAGAACCTACGAGCAGTACTTC. It specifies CASSLSDRTYEQYF.

The rearrangement links TRBV6-2 or TRBV6-3 to TRBJ2-1; 8 bases are a match to TRBD2. Trimming took 2 bases from V and 9 from J; bases not matched to a gene: 6. Germline assignment: CDR1 MNHEY and CDR2 SVGEGT. CDR3 length equals 14 residues. CDR3 in DNA: TGTGCCAGCAGTTACACCGGGAGGGCCGGTGAGCAGTTCTTC. As protein: CASSYTGRAGEQFF.

The rearrangement uses TRBV12-3 or TRBV12-4 and TRBJ1-2; D is uncertain. CDR3 size: 13 residues. V lost 3 bases and J lost 4, with 9 bases in between. The CDR3 DNA sequence: TGTGCCAGCAGTTTCCGCAGACTCTATGGCTACACCTTC. It is translated as CASSFRRLYGYTF.

The chain employs TRBV9 and TRBJ1-1; D is undetermined. CDR1 is SGDLS and CDR2 is YYNGEE in the germline V gene. V lost 0 bases and J lost 5, with 11 bases in between. This CDR3 has 14 residues. The CDR3 sequence: CASSVAVVATEAFF. CDR3 DNA: TGTGCCAGCAGCGTAGCGGTAGTTGCGACTGAAGCTTTCTTT.

The gene calls are TRBV19 and TRBJ2-7; 7 bases are a match to TRBD2. This CDR3 spans 14 amino acids. V shed 1 base and J 5 bases; nucleotides not matched to a gene: 5. CDR1 and CDR2 from the germline V gene are LNHDA and SQIVND (reference sequence). CDR3 bases: TGTGCCAGTAGTATAGGCGGGAGTCTCAACGAGCAGTACTTC. This gives the protein CASSIGGSLNEQYF.